One and the same sample provided the 30 T cell receptor beta chains below, sequenced in a study of Ad26.COV2.S vaccination and SARS-CoV-2 variants. Treatment described: around 19 received Ad26.COV2.S at low or high dose, single or two shots; roughly 5 received placebo; per-sample allocation not given. Sample collection was performed on day 63 after the first vaccine or placebo injection. The assay was immunoSEQ multiplex PCR, and TCRdb's table has in-frame clones only and misses some. The table shows 200,000 to 250,000 clones, with 85% to 90% occurring only once. Material: peripheral blood, obtained in a trial of Ad26.COV2.S vaccine versus placebo. The receptor set was obtained from a person aged 18-60 years who received the Ad26.COV2.S COVID-19 vaccine or a placebo.

V gene TRBV7-9 combines with J gene TRBJ2-3; D not resolved. Germline V gives CDR1 SEHNR, CDR2 FQNEAQ (reference sequence). Trimming removed 5 bases at V and 6 bases at J, with 6 bases between. There are 11 residues in the CDR3. The CDR3 bases are TGTGCCAGCAGCGGAGAGGATACGCAGTATTTT. This gives the protein CASSGEDTQYF.

This clone was picked up one time. V is TRBV9 and J is TRBJ1-3; no definite D call. Germline V lookup: CDR1 SGDLS, CDR2 YYNGEE. This CDR3 has 11 amino acids. Trimming removed 2 bases from V and 3 bases from J, with 0 bases in between. Here the CDR3 reads CASSVGNTIYF. The CDR3 DNA is TGTGCCAGCAGCGTTGGAAACACCATATATTTT.

The J gene is TRBJ2-3, the V gene TRBV9; the D is unclear. Trimming stripped 4 bases from V and 4 bases from J, with 7 bases between. Germline CDR1 SGDLS, CDR2 YYNGEE. The CDR3 has 12 residues. For the CDR3, the DNA is TGTGCCAGCAGCCTTGGGGCAGATACGCAGTATTTT. As protein: CASSLGADTQYF. The full variable domain, with the rest looked up from reference TRBV9 and TRBJ2-3, is DSGVTQTPKHLITATGQRVTLRCSPRSGDLSVYWYQQSLDQGLQFLIQYYNGEERAKGNILERFSAQQFPDLHSELNLSSLELGDSALYFCASSLGADTQYFGPGTRLTVL.

The chain is built from TRBV7-9 and TRBJ2-1; the D call may be TRBD1 or TRBD2 (6 bases each). Germline V lookup: CDR1 SEHNR, CDR2 FQNEAQ (reference sequence). V shed 4 bases and J shed 8 bases, with 21 bases lying between them. The CDR3 is made up of 16 amino acids. The CDR3 protein is CASSSPLGGRIHEQFF. The CDR3 DNA is TGTGCCAGCAGCTCCCCTCTGGGGGGCCGTATTCATGAGCAGTTCTTC.

The CDR3 protein is CASSLPRGGSYEQYF. CDR3 DNA sequence: TGTGCCAGCAGTTTACCCCGGGGGGGTTCCTACGAGCAGTACTTC. The J gene is TRBJ2-7, the V gene TRBV28, with TRBD2 matching 8 bases. This CDR3 is 15 amino acids long. With 2 bases clipped from V and 1 base from J, the junction kept 4 bases outside the gene matches. Looked up from germline, CDR1 is MDHEN and CDR2 is SYDVKM.

V usage is TRBV2 and J usage is TRBJ1-2; 10 nucleotides line up with TRBD1. Germline CDR1 SNHLY, CDR2 FYNNEI. The junction had 9 bases not matched to a gene; V was cut back by 1 base and J by 7 bases. The CDR3 has 16 amino acids. CDR3 bases: TGTGCCAGCAGTGAAGTAGGGACAGGGGTATTGGGTGGCTACACCTTC. Its protein product is CASSEVGTGVLGGYTF.

The rearrangement links TRBV21-1 to TRBJ2-1; no check of the table's D call, TRBD1, against the DNA was made. TRBV21-1 is a recognized pseudogene. This CDR3 spans 19 amino acids. The CDR3 nucleotides are TGTGCCAGCAGCAAATGTGTAAGGGACAGTCGTTGCTCCTACAATGAGCAGTTCTTC. It translates to CASSKCVRDSRCSYNEQFF.

The rearrangement joins TRBV11-1 to TRBJ2-5; D remains ambiguous. The CDR3 loop spans 16 amino acids. Germline V lookup: CDR1 SGHAT, CDR2 FQDESV (reference sequence). V dropped 2 bases and J dropped 2 bases, with 15 bases sitting between them. CDR3 amino acids: CASSLSGAVDQETQYF. The CDR3 DNA is TGTGCCAGCAGCTTATCAGGTGCGGTTGATCAAGAGACCCAGTACTTC.

This clone appeared once. The chain is built from TRBV30 and TRBJ2-5; possible D gene TRBD2, 7 bases. The CDR3 is made up of 16 amino acids. V lost 2 bases and J 5 bases, leaving 21 bases between the germline ends. Looked up from germline, CDR1 is GTSNPN and CDR2 is SVGIG (reference sequence). This CDR3 is CAWSPLDRGAGETQYF. DNA for the CDR3: TGTGCCTGGAGTCCACTAGACCGGGGGGCCGGGGAGACCCAGTACTTC. The variable domain in full, completed from reference TRBV30 and TRBJ2-5, reads SQTIHQWPATLVQPVGSPLSLECTVEGTSNPNLYWYRQAAGRGLQLLFYSVGIGQISSEVPQNLSASRPQDRQFILSSKKLLLSDSGFYLCAWSPLDRGAGETQYFGPGTRLLVL.

The rearrangement uses TRBV7-9 and TRBJ2-7, with D unclear. V was shortened by 1 base and J by 5 bases, with 12 bases between the two germline ends. Germline V CDR1 and CDR2: SEHNR, FQNEAQ (reference sequence). The CDR3 runs 14 residues. In DNA form, the CDR3 reads TGTGCCAGCAGCTTAGGGACCCCGCCCAACGAGCAGTACTTC. This gives the protein CASSLGTPPNEQYF.

The rearrangement joins TRBV15 to TRBJ1-1, with D hard to call. Trimming left V 2 bases short and J 1 base short, with 5 bases between. This CDR3 is built from 13 residues. CDR1 and CDR2 from the germline V gene are LNHNV and YYDKDF (reference sequence). In nucleotides, the CDR3 is TGTGCCACCAGCAGAAAGGGGAACACTGAAGCTTTCTTT. Residues: CATSRKGNTEAFF. The whole variable domain, filled in from reference TRBV15 and TRBJ1-1, reads DAMVIQNPRYQVTQFGKPVTLSCSQTLNHNVMYWYQQKSSQAPKLLFHYYDKDFNNEADTPDNFQSRRPNTSFCFLDIRSPGLGDTAMYLCATSRKGNTEAFFGQGTRLTVV.

V gene TRBV19 combines with J gene TRBJ1-1, with D unclear. The V gene lost 2 bases and the J gene lost 1 base, with 14 bases spanning the gap. This CDR3 is built from 16 residues. The germline gives CDR1 LNHDA, CDR2 SQIVND (reference sequence). CDR3 in amino acids: CASSISLRLRNTEAFF. Written as DNA, the CDR3 is TGTGCCAGTAGTATATCCCTACGATTACGGAACACTGAAGCTTTCTTT.

The gene calls are TRBV9 and TRBJ2-1; TRBD2 agrees at 16 bases. Looked up from germline, CDR1 is SGDLS and CDR2 is YYNGEE. The CDR3 is 18 residues long. V trimming: 3 bases; J trimming: 3 bases; junction bases outside the gene matches: 6. CDR3 sequence reads: CASSDGTSGGAGYNEQFF. CDR3 nucleotide sequence: TGTGCCAGCAGCGACGGGACTAGCGGGGGGGCCGGCTACAATGAGCAGTTCTTC.

In this sample, this clone turned up once. The rearrangement links TRBV5-4 to TRBJ2-5; 7 bases line up with TRBD2. CDR1 and CDR2 from the germline V gene are SGHNT and YYREEE (reference sequence). The ends lost 3 bases at V and 3 bases at J; junction bases unmatched: 8. The CDR3 loop spans 15 amino acids. CDR3 nucleotide sequence: TGTGCCAGCAGCTCGGTACTAGCGACCAAAGAGACCCAGTACTTC. This gives the protein CASSSVLATKETQYF.

The CDR3 DNA reads TGTGCCAGCAGTAACCCTGCGGGGGCGGGGACCGGGGAGCTGTTTTTT. This translates into CASSNPAGAGTGELFF. The chain couples TRBV6-2 or TRBV6-3 to TRBJ2-2; D is perhaps TRBD2 (7 bases). The germline gives CDR1 MNHEY, CDR2 SVGEGT. V was pared by 5 bases and J by 5 bases, with 18 bases between. The CDR3 consists of 16 residues.

This rearrangement joins TRBV6-1 to TRBJ1-2; D possibly corresponds to TRBD1 (5 bases). The CDR3 sequence is 12 residues long. Between the trimmed V and J ends, which lost 1 base and 7 bases, there was a span of 7 bases. In germline, CDR1 is MNHNS, CDR2 SASEGT. The CDR3: CASSEVGVGYTF. As DNA, the CDR3 is TGTGCCAGCAGTGAAGTGGGGGTTGGCTACACCTTC.

V usage is TRBV4-3 and J usage is TRBJ2-1, with 7 nucleotides matching TRBD2. V was clipped by 4 bases and J by 12 bases; unmatched bases: 9. Germline-derived CDR1 and CDR2 are LGHNA and YSLEER. CDR3 size: 13 residues. CDR3 nucleotide sequence: TGCGCCAGCAGCCGAGAAACGGGGGGTTGGCAGTTCTTC. Protein product: CASSRETGGWQFF.

This chain joins TRBV3-1 (or the pseudogene TRBV3-2) and TRBJ2-2; D gene unclear. V lost 1 base and J lost 6, with 3 bases in between. Germline V gene lookup returns CDR1 LGHDT and CDR2 YNNKEL (reference sequence). This CDR3 spans 12 amino acids. The CDR3 loop reads CASSQAPGELFF. In nucleotides, the CDR3 is TGTGCCAGCAGCCAAGCTCCCGGGGAGCTGTTTTTT.

Concerning this clone: Other DNA sequences in the same sample also yield this CDR3. The rearrangement links TRBV7-2 to TRBJ2-7; 7 nucleotides align to TRBD1. Germline values: CDR1 SGHTA, CDR2 FQGNSA. This CDR3 comprises 13 residues. The J segment lost 1 base and the V segment lost 5 bases, leaving 2 bases of the junction unmatched. The CDR3 sequence: CASSRQGSYEQYF. In DNA, the CDR3 is TGTGCCAGCAGCAGACAGGGTTCCTACGAGCAGTACTTC.

The V gene is TRBV23-1, the J gene TRBJ1-5; 9 bases map to TRBD1. TRBV23-1 is known as an ORF, though its function is uncertain. The CDR3 length is 16 residues. With 3 bases clipped from V and 2 bases from J, the junction kept 5 bases outside the gene matches. CDR3 in amino acids: CASSQGWTGGNQPQHF. CDR3 nucleotide sequence: TGCGCCAGCAGTCAGGGTTGGACAGGGGGCAATCAGCCCCAGCATTTT.

This chain connects TRBV9 to TRBJ1-3, with a weak D call TRBD1 (5 bases). Trimming pared 6 bases from V and 3 bases from J, leaving 16 bases between. This CDR3 has 15 amino acids. CDR1 and CDR2 (germline): SGDLS, YYNGEE. As DNA, the CDR3 is TGTGCCAGCACCCACGGGGGGTCAGGTGGAAACACCATATATTTT. Translated, it gives CASTHGGSGGNTIYF.

J is TRBJ2-3 and V is TRBV15; D is undetermined. Germline loops: CDR1 LNHNV, CDR2 YYDKDF (reference sequence). The CDR3 extends over 14 amino acids. Deletions cut 7 bases from V and 0 bases from J, with 11 bases between. CDR3 in amino acids: CATKPAGSTDTQYF. CDR3 nucleotides: TGTGCCACCAAACCGGCAGGAAGCACAGATACGCAGTATTTT.

V is TRBV7-2 and J is TRBJ2-1, with D possibly being TRBD1 (6 bases). Germline CDR1 SGHTA, CDR2 FQGNSA. The CDR3 loop spans 16 amino acids. V gave up 1 base and J gave up 6 bases, with 16 bases separating them. This CDR3 is CASSLVSTGTLNEQFF. CDR3 coding DNA: TGTGCCAGCAGCTTAGTCTCCACAGGGACCCTCAATGAGCAGTTCTTC.

The V and J genes are TRBV7-9 and TRBJ2-3; D is uncertain. The CDR3 consists of 12 residues. Trimming removed 2 bases at V and 13 bases at J, with 13 bases between. Germline V CDR1 and CDR2: SEHNR, FQNEAQ (reference sequence). The CDR3 loop is CASSLSREMKYF. CDR3 nucleotides: TGTGCCAGCAGCTTATCCCGCGAGATGAAGTATTTT.

V and J are TRBV21-1 and TRBJ1-3; the table's D call, TRBD1, was not checked against the DNA. TRBV21-1 corresponds to a pseudogene. CDR3 length equals 15 residues. The DNA of the CDR3 is TGTGCCAGCAGCTCGACAGGGGGCGCGAGGAACACCATATATTTT. This sequence encodes CASSSTGGARNTIYF.

The chain recombines TRBV6-4 with TRBJ2-7, with TRBD1 identical over 9 bases. Per the germline V gene, CDR1 is MRHNA and CDR2 is SNTAGT. The CDR3 is made up of 13 amino acids. The CDR3 protein is CADSTGGVYEQYF. In DNA, the CDR3 is TGTGCAGATAGTACAGGGGGCGTCTACGAGCAGTACTTC.

The table lists this clone with many counts. The V and J genes are TRBV11-2 and TRBJ1-1; no reliable D call. This CDR3 is built from 13 residues. Germline V CDR1 and CDR2: SGHAT, FQNNGV. V lost 3 bases, J lost 1 base, and 6 bases lay in between. The CDR3 here is CASSFGENTEAFF. In DNA, the CDR3 is TGTGCCAGCAGCTTTGGGGAGAACACTGAAGCTTTCTTT.

This chain joins TRBV5-1 and TRBJ2-2; D remains unclear. This CDR3 is 15 amino acids long. Trimming shortened V by 1 base and J by 6 bases, and 13 bases separated the two germline ends. The germline CDR1 and CDR2 sequences are SGHRS and YFSETQ. This CDR3 reads CASSLYLGSPGELFF. The DNA of the CDR3 is TGCGCCAGCAGCTTGTATTTAGGTAGTCCCGGGGAGCTGTTTTTT.

The V gene is TRBV9, the J gene TRBJ2-7; D is possibly TRBD2 (6 bases). V was cut by 4 bases and J by 6 bases, with 17 bases left in between. Per the germline V gene, CDR1 is SGDLS and CDR2 is YYNGEE. The CDR3 loop spans 14 amino acids. The CDR3 DNA reads TGTGCCAGCAGCCTAGGCCTCCTAGCGAGCGAGCAGTACTTC. It is translated as CASSLGLLASEQYF. Using reference TRBV9 and TRBJ2-7 for the parts outside the CDR3, the full variable domain is DSGVTQTPKHLITATGQRVTLRCSPRSGDLSVYWYQQSLDQGLQFLIQYYNGEERAKGNILERFSAQQFPDLHSELNLSSLELGDSALYFCASSLGLLASEQYFGPGTRLTVT.

The CDR3 bases are TGTGCCAGCAGCTTGGCTGCGGAAAACTATGGCTACACCTTC. It translates to CASSLAAENYGYTF. V usage is TRBV5-4 and J usage is TRBJ1-2; D is unclear. V shed 0 bases and J shed 2 bases, with 8 bases lying between them. The CDR3 runs 14 residues. The germline CDR1 and CDR2 sequences are SGHNT and YYREEE (reference sequence).